The 2 T cell receptor beta chains below come from one sample, sequenced in a study of blood T cell repertoires in COVID-19. TCRdb keeps only in-frame clones here, not all; method: immunoSEQ multiplex PCR. The sample carries some 45,000 clones, more than 70% recorded once. The specimen was peripheral blood. These receptors all stem from a human donor in a cohort sampled during active COVID-19.

This chain uses TRBV27 with TRBJ2-2; D gene unclear. This CDR3 spans 18 amino acids. Trimming cost V 1 base and J 0 bases, with 15 bases left between them. CDR1 is MNHEY, CDR2 SMNVEV, per germline (reference sequence). The CDR3 DNA reads TGTGCCAGCAGTTTATTCCCCCAAACAGCCGCGAACACCGGGGAGCTGTTTTTT. Translated, it gives CASSLFPQTAANTGELFF.

The rearrangement uses TRBV7-2 and TRBJ1-2, with D possibly being TRBD1 (5 bases). Trimming removed 0 bases from V and 5 bases from J, with 16 bases in between. CDR1 SGHTA and CDR2 FQGNSA come from the germline V gene. CDR3 length: 16 amino acids. The CDR3 here is CASSLASGGLEYGYTF. The CDR3 DNA reads as TGTGCCAGCAGCTTAGCGTCCGGGGGGTTAGAATATGGCTACACCTTC.